This TCR beta chain was recorded in a study of breast tumors, draining lymph nodes, adjacent tissues. Study outcomes and limitations: Tumor TCR diversity was below lymph nodes but above nontumor tissue.

V was pared by 0 bases and J by 0 bases, with 13 bases between. Germline CDR1 reads SGHTS; CDR2 reads YDEGEE. The CDR3 spans 18 residues. Axillary draining lymph nodes of breast cancer patients supplied the node samples. This clonotype has at least ten counts. Its cognate antigen is unknown. MiXCR, applied by TCRdb to the multiplex PCR reads, yields one record per CDR3 protein. The data contain under 150,000 distinct CDR3 sequences, less than 25% of them singletons. This TCR was sampled from a female donor with breast cancer. Some clones in this sample may be carry-over from other donors' samples. J is TRBJ1-6 and V is TRBV5-8; D not resolved. The specimen was axillary lymph node tissue. Written as DNA, the CDR3 is TGTGCCAGCAGCTTGGAATTCGTCCTTAGCTCCTATAATTCACCCCTCCACTTT. Translation gives CASSLEFVLSSYNSPLHF.